This note documents a single T cell receptor (beta chain) sequence. Its target is not known. This sample was taken from a study of shared clonotypes between healthy human individuals. Broader study findings: Naive CD4 clonotypes were shared across several donors at roughly 5.5%. In general, naive subsets displayed greater estimated richness than memory subsets did.

Donors were healthy HIV-negative adults without recently reported acute infections or vaccinations. In the CD4+ fraction, cells were divided into CD45RA+ naive and CD45RA-negative memory subsets. The data were produced by immunoSEQ multiplex PCR, yet TCRdb's version contains in-frame clones alone and is incomplete. The data hold some 2,500,000 clones, with over 85% observed a single time. The sequence derives from a man between 18 and 35 years old in good health. Some clones in this sample may be carry-over from other donors' samples. Sequencing input: naive CD4+ T cells from PBMCs. Subset in this sample: CD45RA+ positively selected.

The CDR3 DNA reads TGTGCCAGCAGCCCCCCGGGACCCCTGCGGGAGCAGTACTTC. This sequence encodes CASSPPGPLREQYF. The chain couples TRBV5-4 to TRBJ2-7, with D perhaps TRBD1 or TRBD2 (5 bases each). The V end lost 4 bases, the J end lost 7 bases, and 18 bases lay between the germline ends. There are 14 residues in the CDR3. Germline V gives CDR1 SGHNT, CDR2 YYREEE (reference sequence).